This T cell receptor (beta chain) was found in a study of blood T cell repertoires in COVID-19. Study context: Donors in the United States, Italy and Spain gave samples during acute or convalescent COVID-19. PBMCs, B-cell-depleted T cells, or T cells were the source of the cDNA or gDNA that made up the material.

J gave up 4 bases and V 2 bases, and 8 bases lay outside the gene matches. The CDR3 has 17 amino acids. Germline CDR1 reads LGHNA; CDR2 reads YNFKEQ. Method: immunoSEQ multiplex PCR; TCRdb's copy keeps in-frame clones and lacks some. Here the sample spans about 330,000 clones, roughly 89% being singletons. The sequenced sample consisted of peripheral blood. The origin of this receptor is a man aged 30 to 39 with COVID-19, enrolled during active disease. The chain links TRBV4-2 to TRBJ2-1, with 10 bases fitting TRBD2. The CDR3 DNA sequence: TGTGCCAGCAGCCAACGTCTAGCGGGAGAGGAGTACAATGAGCAGTTCTTC. Translated, it gives CASSQRLAGEEYNEQFF.